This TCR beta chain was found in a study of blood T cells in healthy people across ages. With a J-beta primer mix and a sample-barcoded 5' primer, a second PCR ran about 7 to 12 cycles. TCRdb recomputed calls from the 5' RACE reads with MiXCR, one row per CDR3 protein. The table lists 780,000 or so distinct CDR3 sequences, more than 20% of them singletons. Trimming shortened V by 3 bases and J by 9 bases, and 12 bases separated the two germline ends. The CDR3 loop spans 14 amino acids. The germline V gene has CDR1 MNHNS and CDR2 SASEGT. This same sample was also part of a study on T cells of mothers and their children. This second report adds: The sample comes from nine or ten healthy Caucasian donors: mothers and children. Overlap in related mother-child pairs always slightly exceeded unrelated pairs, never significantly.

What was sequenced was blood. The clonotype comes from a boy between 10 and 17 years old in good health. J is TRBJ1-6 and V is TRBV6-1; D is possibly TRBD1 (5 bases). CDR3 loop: CASSDGRVGSPLHF. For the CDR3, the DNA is TGTGCCAGCAGTGATGGCAGGGTTGGTTCACCCCTCCACTTT.